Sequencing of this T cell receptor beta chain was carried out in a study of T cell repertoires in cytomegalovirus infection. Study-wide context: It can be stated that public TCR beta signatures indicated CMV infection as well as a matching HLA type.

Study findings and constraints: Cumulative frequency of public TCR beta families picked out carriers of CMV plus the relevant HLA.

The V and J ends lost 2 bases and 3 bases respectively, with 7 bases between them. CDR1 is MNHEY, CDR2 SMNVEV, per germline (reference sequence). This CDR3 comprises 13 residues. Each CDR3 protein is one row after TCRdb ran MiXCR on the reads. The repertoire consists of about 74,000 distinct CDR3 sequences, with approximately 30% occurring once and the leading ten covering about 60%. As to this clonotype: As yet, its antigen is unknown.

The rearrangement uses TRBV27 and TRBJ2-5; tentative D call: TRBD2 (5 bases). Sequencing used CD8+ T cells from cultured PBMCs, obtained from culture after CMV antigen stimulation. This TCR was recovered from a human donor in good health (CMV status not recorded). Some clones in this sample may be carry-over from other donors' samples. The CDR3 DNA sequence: TGTGCCAGCAGTTTACTGGGAGAAGAGACCCAGTACTTC. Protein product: CASSLLGEETQYF.